Presented here are 7 T cell receptor beta chains from one specimen sequenced in a study of cytomegalovirus exposure and HLA in healthy donors. The PCR made use of 60 Vbeta and 13 Jbeta primers. Clones were sequenced by immunoSEQ multiplex PCR, and TCRdb holds only the in-frame ones, with some missing. Counted here are 120,000 or so clones, approximately 10% occurring once; the ten biggest clones make up approximately 4.4%. The sequencing sample was made of PBMCs. The receptor set was obtained from a woman aged 18 to 35 in good health and CMV-seropositive.

The rearrangement uses TRBV6-4 and TRBJ1-1; D call uncertain. Germline CDR1 and CDR2: MRHNA and SNTAGT. The CDR3 spans 13 residues. V was clipped by 5 bases and J by 1 base, with 8 bases between them. The DNA of the CDR3 is TGTGCCAGCAGTTACCAGGAGAACACTGAAGCTTTCTTT. The encoded protein is CASSYQENTEAFF.

This clone has a handful of counts. V usage is TRBV29-1 and J usage is TRBJ2-1; a possible D gene is TRBD2 (6 bases). Germline-derived CDR1 and CDR2 are SQVTM and ANQGSEA. Trimming left V 7 bases short and J 7 bases short, with 11 bases between. CDR3 length equals 11 residues. The CDR3 protein is CSAEGPNEQFF. The CDR3, as DNA: TGCAGCGCGGAGGGGCCAAATGAGCAGTTCTTC.

The V and J genes are TRBV16 and TRBJ1-4, with TRBD1 matching over 8 bases. V shed 6 bases, J shed 4 bases, and the junction held 10 bases outside the gene matches. The CDR3 sequence is 16 residues long. Per the germline V gene, CDR1 is KGHSY and CDR2 is FQNENV. The CDR3 protein is CASSRFSGQGNEKLFF. The CDR3 coding sequence is TGTGCCAGCAGTCGATTTTCCGGACAGGGTAATGAAAAACTGTTTTTT. Combining the CDR3 with reference TRBV16 and TRBJ1-4 gives the whole variable domain GEEVAQTPKHLVRGEGQKAKLYCAPIKGHSYVFWYQQVLKNEFKFLISFQNENVFDETGMPKERFSAKCLPNSPCSLEIQATKLEDSAVYFCASSRFSGQGNEKLFFGSGTQLSVL.

This clone was counted only a few times. CDR3 region: CASSSNGYSSYEQYF. The CDR3 DNA is TGTGCCAGCAGCTCTAATGGGTACAGTTCCTACGAGCAGTACTTC. This chain connects TRBV11-2 to TRBJ2-7; D gene ambiguous. The CDR3 has 15 residues. CDR1 and CDR2 from the germline V gene are SGHAT and FQNNGV. Trimming removed 4 bases at V and 1 base at J, with 14 bases between.

The chain combines TRBV6-1 with TRBJ1-5; tentative D call: TRBD1 (5 bases). Trimming pared 8 bases from V and 6 bases from J, leaving 17 bases between. The CDR3 consists of 14 residues. Germline V CDR1 and CDR2: MNHNS, SASEGT. DNA for the CDR3: TGTGCCAGCTTAGCCTCCCCGGGGGGTCAGCCCCAGCATTTT. Encoded protein: CASLASPGGQPQHF.

The chain combines TRBV27 with TRBJ2-2; D is perhaps TRBD2 (6 bases). V lost 5 bases to trimming and J lost 7 bases, with 8 bases between them. Germline lookup yields CDR1 MNHEY and CDR2 SMNVEV (reference sequence). The CDR3 totals 12 residues. CDR3 residues: CASSLGGGELFF. The CDR3 region has the DNA TGTGCCAGCAGTCTGGGGGGCGGGGAGCTGTTTTTT.

In the case of this clone: Because it lacks the conserved phenylalanine or tryptophan at the end, this CDR3 is likely a read error. The V and J genes are TRBV6-6 and TRBJ2-7; the match to TRBD1 covers 7 bases. The germline V gene has CDR1 MNHNY and CDR2 SVGAGI (reference sequence). Trimming took 6 bases from V and 5 from J; bases not matched to a gene: 7. The CDR3 extends over 13 amino acids. CDR3 coding DNA: TGTGCCAGCAGCCGACAGGGTGGCGACGAGCAGTACCTC. This encodes CASSRQGGDEQYL.